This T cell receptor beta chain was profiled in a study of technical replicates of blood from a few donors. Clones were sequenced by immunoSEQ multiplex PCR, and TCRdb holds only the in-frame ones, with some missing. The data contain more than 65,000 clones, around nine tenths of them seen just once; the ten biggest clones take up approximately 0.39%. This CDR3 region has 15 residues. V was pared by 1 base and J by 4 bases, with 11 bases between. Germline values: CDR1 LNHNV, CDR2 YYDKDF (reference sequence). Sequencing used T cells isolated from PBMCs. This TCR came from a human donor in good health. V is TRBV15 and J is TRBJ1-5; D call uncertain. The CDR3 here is CATSRAHSGNQPQHF. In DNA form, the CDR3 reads TGTGCCACCAGCAGAGCCCACAGCGGTAATCAGCCCCAGCATTTT.